This T cell receptor beta chain comes out of a study of T cells after yellow fever vaccination (dated by TCRdb to between 2018 and 2021). Notes on the research overall: The SMART-Seq v4 Ultra Low Input RNA kit was used to prepare libraries from fractions with low cell numbers. To track T-cell clones before and after primary and booster YFV17D yellow fever vaccination, bulk TCR alpha and beta repertoires were sequenced longitudinally. The cohort comprised two healthy male donors, one aged 18 to 29 and one aged 30 to 40 years. Blood was drawn at multiple timepoints before and after primary and secondary immunization, with bulk PBMC replicates and cell subsets isolated.

The paper as a whole reports these results and caveats: The secondary T-cell response was weaker than the primary response but faster, peaking on day 5 instead of day 15. Computational filtering was needed because FACS-sorted repertoires could contain abundant contaminating clonotypes from the bulk population. Because the study included only a couple of donors, the extent to which the findings can be generalized is limited. Most clones expanded after primary vaccination were re-detected after the booster (approximately 96% of CD4 and around 88% of CD8), suggesting broad memory maintenance. A small fraction of clonotypes appeared in both the CD4 and CD8 compartments, likely as a result of convergent recombination.

Interpreted using the paper, the treatment or condition label stands for: live attenuated yellow fever vaccine strain. Two biological replicates of bulk PBMCs were collected at each blood-draw timepoint. A standard Ficoll-Paque protocol was used to isolate PBMCs from peripheral blood. TriZol was used to extract RNA from bulk PBMCs, from CD4 and CD8 fractions, and from dextramer-positive and dextramer-negative fractions. This clonotype was observed many times. No cognate antigen has been identified for it. No clone much larger than this one lies a single base away; base qualities are absent. For CDR1 and CDR2, the germline V gene (reference sequence) lists SEHNR and FQNEAQ. There are 12 amino acids in the CDR3, from cysteine to phenylalanine inclusive. Only the CDR3 region is kept as DNA, spanning 36 bases read in frame from base 1. V and J are truncated by 5 bases and 3 bases respectively, leaving an intervening sequence of 8 bases.

Synthesis of TCR cDNA relied on 5'RACE template switching, a step that introduced a universal primer site along with unique molecular identifiers. Priming of cDNA synthesis was performed from both the TCR alpha and TCR beta constant segments. Two PCR steps were used to amplify libraries, with sample barcodes and sequencing adapters being added in the second step. Sequencing of the libraries was done on either Illumina HiSeq 2500 (2x100 bp) or NovaSeq (2x150 bp). The authors processed their data as follows. MIGEC handled demultiplexing of reads and collapsing into UMI consensus sequences, while MiXCR performed V(D)J alignment. Vaccine-responding clonotypes were defined with edgeR using replicate PBMC samples, requiring FDR below 0.01 and a log2 fold change above 5 up to day 15. CD4 or CD8 identity was assigned to each bulk clonotype according to whether the clonotype was present at higher abundance in the sequenced CD4 repertoire or the sequenced CD8 repertoire. Using fastp trimming at Q25 and MiXCR clonotype assembly, TCRdb reanalyzed the public sequencing data and kept in-frame beta chains. Here each entry gathers all rows of one CDR3 protein and keeps the most common genes and DNA. The V and J calls reflect TCRdb's pipeline rather than the authors' work. The sample table records 500,000 to 650,000 distinct CDR3 sequences; 9% to 15% of these occur just once. The leading ten clones occupy 15% of the sample.

This TCR was sampled from a man aged 30 to 45 who received the YFV17D yellow fever vaccine. The source material was PBMCs, sampled on the day of the yellow fever booster vaccination. The rearrangement joined TRBV7-9 to TRBJ2-7; the D segment may tentatively be TRBD1 or TRBD2, each giving 5 matched bases. The DNA is as follows: TGTGCCAGCAGCCGGGACCACTACGAGCAGTACTTC. This is translated as CASSRDHYEQYF.